This record looks at one TCR beta chain sequence and its context. The source of the sample is a study of T cell changes during pregnancy in multiple sclerosis. Profiled with immunoSEQ multiplex PCR; TCRdb holds only in-frame clones, not every one. Of 55,000 to 80,000 clones in the sample, about nine tenths were seen once. This TCR was recovered from a female donor in good health, enrolled as a control in a pregnancy study. Sequencing used peripheral blood, obtained after pregnancy.

The CDR3 reads CASSPGLAGGLGSYEQYF. CDR3 bases: TGCGCCAGCAGCCCAGGACTAGCGGGGGGGCTTGGATCCTACGAGCAGTACTTC. The V call is TRBV5-1, the J call TRBJ2-7; the match to TRBD2 covers 15 bases. V lost 4 bases and J lost 1; bases outside the gene matches: 9. Germline CDR1 reads SGHRS; CDR2 reads YFSETQ. The CDR3 sequence is 18 residues long. Full variable domain (outside the CDR3, taken from reference TRBV5-1 and TRBJ2-7): KAGVTQTPRYLIKTRGQQVTLSCSPISGHRSVSWYQQTPGQGLQFLFEYFSETQRNKGNFPGRFSGRQFSNSRSEMNVSTLELGDSALYLCASSPGLAGGLGSYEQYFGPGTRLTVT.